This T cell receptor beta chain was retrieved from a study of shared clonotypes between healthy human individuals. Looking at the study overall: Plates per donor: three CD4 naive, three CD4 memory, two CD8 naive, one CD8 memory. General study points: Sharing across four donors was highest in naive CD4 (roughly 5%) and lowest in memory CD8 (roughly 0.4%).

The CDR3 spans 16 residues. J lost 4 bases, V lost 5 bases, and 12 bases had no gene match. Per the germline V gene, CDR1 is LNHDA and CDR2 is SQIVND (reference sequence). This clone appeared once. What it binds is not known. Assay execution took place at the deep level. Libraries were prepared by immunoSEQ multiplex PCR; TCRdb keeps only in-frame clonotypes and omits some of them. The data show approximately 1.5 million clones, 95% to 99% seen once. The V and J genes are TRBV19 and TRBJ1-1; 8 bases map to TRBD1. The sequence came from a man in his thirties or forties in good health. Material for sequencing was naive CD4+ T cells sorted from blood. The subset was: CD45RA+ positively selected. The CDR3 loop is CASSASGQGLGTEAFF. DNA of the CDR3: TGTGCCAGTAGTGCCAGCGGACAGGGCTTGGGCACTGAAGCTTTCTTT. The variable domain in full, with the rest retrieved from reference TRBV19 and TRBJ1-1, is DGGITQSPKYLFRKEGQNVTLSCEQNLNHDAMYWYRQDPGQGLRLIYYSQIVNDFQKGDIAEGYSVSREKKESFPLTVTSAQKNPTAFYLCASSASGQGLGTEAFFGQGTRLTVV.